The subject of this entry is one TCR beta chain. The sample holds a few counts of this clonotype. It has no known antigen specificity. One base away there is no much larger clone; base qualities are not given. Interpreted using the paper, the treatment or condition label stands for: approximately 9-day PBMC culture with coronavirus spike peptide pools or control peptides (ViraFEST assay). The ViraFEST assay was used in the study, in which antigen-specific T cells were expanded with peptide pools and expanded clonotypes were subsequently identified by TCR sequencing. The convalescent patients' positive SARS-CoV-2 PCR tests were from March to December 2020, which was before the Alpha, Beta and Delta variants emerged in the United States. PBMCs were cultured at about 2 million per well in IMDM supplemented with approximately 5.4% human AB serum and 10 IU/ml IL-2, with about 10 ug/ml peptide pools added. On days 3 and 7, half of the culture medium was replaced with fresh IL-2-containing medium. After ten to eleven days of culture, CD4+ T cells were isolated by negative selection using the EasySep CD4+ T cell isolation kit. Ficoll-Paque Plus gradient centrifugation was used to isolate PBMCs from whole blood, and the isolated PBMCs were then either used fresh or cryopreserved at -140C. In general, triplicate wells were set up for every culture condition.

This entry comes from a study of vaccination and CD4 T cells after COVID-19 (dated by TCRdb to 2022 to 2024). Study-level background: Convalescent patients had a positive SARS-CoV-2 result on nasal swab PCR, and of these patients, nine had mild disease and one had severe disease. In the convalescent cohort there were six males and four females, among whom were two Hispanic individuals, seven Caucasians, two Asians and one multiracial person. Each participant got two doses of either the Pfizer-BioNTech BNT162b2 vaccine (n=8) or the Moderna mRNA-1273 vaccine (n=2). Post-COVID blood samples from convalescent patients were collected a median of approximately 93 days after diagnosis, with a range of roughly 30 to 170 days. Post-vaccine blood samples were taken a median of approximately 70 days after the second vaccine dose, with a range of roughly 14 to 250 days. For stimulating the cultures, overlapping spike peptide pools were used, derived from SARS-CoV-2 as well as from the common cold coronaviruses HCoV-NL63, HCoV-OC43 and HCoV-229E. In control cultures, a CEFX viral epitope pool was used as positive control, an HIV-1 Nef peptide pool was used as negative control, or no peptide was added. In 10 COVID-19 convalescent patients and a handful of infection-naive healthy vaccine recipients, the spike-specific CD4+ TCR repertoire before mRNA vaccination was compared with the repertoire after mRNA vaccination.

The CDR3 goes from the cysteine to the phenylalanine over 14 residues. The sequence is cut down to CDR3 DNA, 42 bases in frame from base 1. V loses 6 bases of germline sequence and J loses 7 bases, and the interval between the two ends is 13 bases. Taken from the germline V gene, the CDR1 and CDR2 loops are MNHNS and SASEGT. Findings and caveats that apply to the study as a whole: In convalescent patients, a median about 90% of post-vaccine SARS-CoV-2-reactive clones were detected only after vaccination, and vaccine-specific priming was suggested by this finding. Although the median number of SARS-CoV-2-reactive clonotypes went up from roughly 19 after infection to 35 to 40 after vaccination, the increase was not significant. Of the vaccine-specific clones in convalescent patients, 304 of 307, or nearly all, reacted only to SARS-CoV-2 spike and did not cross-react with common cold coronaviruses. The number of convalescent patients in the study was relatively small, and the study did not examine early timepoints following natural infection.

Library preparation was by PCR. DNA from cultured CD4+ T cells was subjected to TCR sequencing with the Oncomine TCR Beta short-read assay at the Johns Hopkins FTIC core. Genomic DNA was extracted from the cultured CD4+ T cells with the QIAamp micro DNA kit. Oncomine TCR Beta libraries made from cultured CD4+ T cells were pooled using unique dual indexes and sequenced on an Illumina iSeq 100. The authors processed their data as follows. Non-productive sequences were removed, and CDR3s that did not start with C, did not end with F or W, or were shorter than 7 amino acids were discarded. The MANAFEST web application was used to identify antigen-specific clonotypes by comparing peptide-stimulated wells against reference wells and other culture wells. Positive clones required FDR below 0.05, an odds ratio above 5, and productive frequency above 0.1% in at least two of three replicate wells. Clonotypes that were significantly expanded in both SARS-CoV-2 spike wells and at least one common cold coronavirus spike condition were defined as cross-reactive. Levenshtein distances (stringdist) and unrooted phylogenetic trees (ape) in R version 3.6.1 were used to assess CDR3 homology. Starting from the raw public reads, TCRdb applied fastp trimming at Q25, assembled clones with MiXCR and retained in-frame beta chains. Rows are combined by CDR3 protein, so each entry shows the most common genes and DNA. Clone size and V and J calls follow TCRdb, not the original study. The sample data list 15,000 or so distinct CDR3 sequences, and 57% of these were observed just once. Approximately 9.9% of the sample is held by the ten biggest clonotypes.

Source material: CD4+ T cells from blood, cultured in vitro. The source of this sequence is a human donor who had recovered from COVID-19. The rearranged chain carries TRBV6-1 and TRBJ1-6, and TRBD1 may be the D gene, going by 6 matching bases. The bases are TGTGCCAGCAGACAGGGTTTGGGGAATTCACCCCTCCACTTT. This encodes CASRQGLGNSPLHF.